The 26 T cell receptor beta chains reported below all come from one sample, sequenced in a study of radiotherapy plus CTLA-4 blockade in lung cancer. Sequenced by immunoSEQ multiplex PCR; TCRdb stores in-frame clones only, minus some. The data contain 45,000 to 55,000 clones, roughly four fifths of them singletons. Sequencing was performed on peripheral blood, taken from a patient treated with radiotherapy plus ipilimumab. The receptors stem from a human donor with non-small cell lung cancer who had stable disease on radiotherapy plus ipilimumab.

This clone has only a few counts. This chain connects TRBV5-8 to TRBJ1-1; D is uncertain. Germline values: CDR1 SGHTS, CDR2 YDEGEE. This CDR3 has 15 amino acids. V was trimmed by 0 bases and J by 6 bases, leaving 15 bases between them. The CDR3 sequence is CASSLAGAEKAEAFF. The DNA for the CDR3 is TGTGCCAGCAGCTTGGCCGGAGCTGAGAAGGCTGAAGCTTTCTTT.

V gene TRBV10-1 combines with J gene TRBJ2-3; D remains unclear. The germline V and J ends were trimmed by 2 bases and 6 bases, with 12 bases remaining between them. The CDR3 loop spans 14 amino acids. Per germline, CDR1 WNHNN and CDR2 SYGVQD (reference sequence). This chain's CDR3 is CASSEPVHGDTQYF. The DNA of the CDR3 is TGCGCCAGCAGTGAGCCGGTCCACGGGGATACGCAGTATTTT.

The table lists this clone with a few counts. The chain uses TRBV5-4 and TRBJ1-3; no reliable D call. The CDR3 loop spans 14 amino acids. V was clipped by 0 bases and J by 6 bases, with 10 bases between them. Germline CDR1 SGHNT, CDR2 YYREEE (reference sequence). The CDR3 DNA follows: TGTGCCAGCAGCTTGGATCCCAACGCAAACACCATATATTTT. Its translation is CASSLDPNANTIYF.

The genes are TRBV18 and TRBJ1-5, with TRBD1 identical over 8 bases. This CDR3 is 16 amino acids long. Looked up from germline, CDR1 is KGHSH and CDR2 is LQKENI. Trimming removed 2 bases from V and 8 bases from J; junction bases left unmatched: 11. The CDR3 DNA sequence: TGTGCCAGCTCACCAGAACGACAGGGGAACAGGAAGCCCCAGCATTTT. As protein: CASSPERQGNRKPQHF. Complete variable domain (other parts from reference TRBV18 and TRBJ1-5): NAGVMQNPRHLVRRRGQEARLRCSPMKGHSHVYWYRQLPEEGLKFMVYLQKENIIDESGMPKERFSAEFPKEGPSILRIQQVVRGDSAAYFCASSPERQGNRKPQHFGDGTRLSIL.

This rearrangement joins TRBV27 to TRBJ2-7; D is perhaps TRBD1 (5 bases). Germline assignment: CDR1 MNHEY and CDR2 SMNVEV (reference sequence). V lost 7 bases and J lost 2, with 21 bases in between. The CDR3 is 16 amino acids. The CDR3 loop is CASTTLDSVGTYEQYF. The CDR3 nucleotides read TGTGCCAGCACCACCCTCGACAGTGTAGGGACCTACGAGCAGTACTTC.

V and J are TRBV13 and TRBJ2-1; TRBD2 matches 8 bases. Germline V gene sequence: CDR1 PRHDT, CDR2 FYEKMQ (reference sequence). The V segment lost 0 bases and the J segment 0 bases; nucleotides outside the gene matches: 13. The CDR3 has 20 amino acids. CDR3 in DNA: TGTGCCAGCAGCTTAGGGGTTGGGGCGGGGGGACCTATCTCCTACAATGAGCAGTTCTTC. Translated: CASSLGVGAGGPISYNEQFF.

The V call is TRBV10-2, the J call TRBJ2-7, with TRBD1 identical over 7 bases. Germline loops: CDR1 WSHSY, CDR2 SAAADI. The CDR3 is 15 residues long. Unmatched junction bases numbered 11, after V lost 7 bases and J lost 2 bases. This CDR3 is CASIRATGIAYEQYF. CDR3 coding DNA: TGCGCCAGCATCCGTGCGACAGGGATTGCCTACGAGCAGTACTTC.

The J gene is TRBJ1-2, the V gene TRBV5-1, with D perhaps matching TRBD1 (6 bases). Trimming took off 3 bases at V and 2 bases at J, with 11 bases between the two ends. Per the germline V gene, CDR1 is SGHRS and CDR2 is YFSETQ. The CDR3 has 14 residues. CDR3 nucleotide sequence: TGCGCCAGCAGCTATCCGACAGGCAACTATGGCTACACCTTC. Protein sequence: CASSYPTGNYGYTF.

Worth noting for this clone: A clone one base away is much larger, so this may be a read error. CDR3: CASSLGGGNTEAFF. In DNA form, the CDR3 reads TGTGCCAGCAGCTTAGGTGGCGGGAACACTGAAGCTTTCTTT. The V gene is TRBV7-6, the J gene TRBJ1-1; D gene uncertain. The V gene lost 1 base and the J gene lost 1 base, with 7 bases spanning the gap. Germline CDR1 reads SGHVS; CDR2 reads FNYEAQ. The CDR3 spans 14 residues.

The V gene is TRBV5-1, the J gene TRBJ1-2; 7 positions agree with TRBD1. CDR1 is SGHRS and CDR2 is YFSETQ in the germline V gene. V shed 4 bases and J 4 bases; nucleotides not matched to a gene: 4. The CDR3 is 13 amino acids. The CDR3 is CASSVGQVYGYTF. CDR3 in DNA: TGCGCCAGCAGCGTAGGACAGGTCTATGGCTACACCTTC.

The V call is TRBV5-1, the J call TRBJ1-1, with 10 bases fitting TRBD1. From germline, CDR1 is SGHRS and CDR2 YFSETQ. V gave up 4 bases and J gave up 6 bases; unmatched junction bases: 6. This CDR3 has 14 amino acids. CDR3 sequence (DNA): TGCGCCAGCAGCACGGGGACAGGGGTTCCTGAAGCTTTCTTT. As protein: CASSTGTGVPEAFF.

The chain recombines TRBV9 with TRBJ2-1, with D perhaps TRBD2 (7 bases). The ends were cut back, 0 bases at V and 2 bases at J, with 9 bases in the middle. Per the germline V gene, CDR1 is SGDLS and CDR2 is YYNGEE. The CDR3 spans 15 residues. This chain's CDR3 is CASSVVGGPYNEQFF. The CDR3 bases are TGTGCCAGCAGCGTAGTGGGGGGGCCCTACAATGAGCAGTTCTTC.

V is TRBV4-1 and J is TRBJ1-1; 8 bases fit TRBD1. Losses at the gene ends were 1 base for V and 1 base for J; bases not matched to a gene: 8. CDR3 length: 17 amino acids. Germline CDR1 and CDR2: MGHRA and YSYEKL. CDR3 loop: CASSQAPARGPNTEAFF. CDR3 in DNA: TGCGCCAGCAGCCAAGCCCCGGCCAGGGGGCCGAACACTGAAGCTTTCTTT.

V usage is TRBV10-2 and J usage is TRBJ1-1; tentatively, D is TRBD1 (5 bases). The CDR3 spans 14 residues. V gave up 6 bases and J gave up 4 bases, with 15 bases separating them. Germline CDR1 reads WSHSY; CDR2 reads SAAADI. The CDR3 spells CASSLTAIGTEAFF. As DNA, the CDR3 is TGCGCCAGCAGCCTGACAGCGATCGGCACTGAAGCTTTCTTT.

The chain has TRBV5-5 and TRBJ2-5; maybe TRBD1 (6 bases). Germline V gives CDR1 SGHKS, CDR2 YYEKEE (reference sequence). The CDR3 contains 13 residues. V shed 1 base and J shed 4 bases, with 8 bases lying between them. The CDR3 sequence: CASSLTGSETQYF. The CDR3 nucleotides are TGTGCCAGCAGCTTGACAGGGTCAGAGACCCAGTACTTC.

The V call is TRBV9, the J call TRBJ1-1; D is undetermined. The CDR3 loop spans 15 amino acids. Germline lookup yields CDR1 SGDLS and CDR2 YYNGEE. Between the trimmed V and J ends, which lost 0 bases and 0 bases, there was a span of 9 bases. The chain's CDR3 is CASSVEGRMNTEAFF. Written as DNA, the CDR3 is TGTGCCAGCAGCGTAGAAGGACGGATGAACACTGAAGCTTTCTTT.

The chain has TRBV18 and TRBJ2-1; D gene ambiguous. Trimming shortened V by 3 bases and J by 0 bases, and 9 bases separated the two germline ends. Germline CDR1 KGHSH, CDR2 LQKENI. The CDR3 is made up of 15 amino acids. CDR3 loop: CASSPGYLSYNEQFF. CDR3 nucleotide sequence: TGTGCCAGCTCACCCGGATACCTCTCCTACAATGAGCAGTTCTTC.

The chain employs TRBV28 and TRBJ1-2; 11 bases agree with TRBD1. V shed 5 bases, J shed 6 bases, and the junction held 8 bases outside the gene matches. From germline, CDR1 is MDHEN and CDR2 SYDVKM. The CDR3 covers 15 residues. The CDR3 loop is CASSPGQGASNGYTF. As DNA, the CDR3 is TGTGCCAGCAGTCCCGGACAGGGGGCATCTAATGGCTACACCTTC.

This chain uses TRBV10-1 with TRBJ2-1; no reliable D call. The length of the CDR3 is 13 residues. The germline V and J ends were trimmed by 4 bases and 6 bases, with 10 bases remaining between them. Germline CDR1 and CDR2: WNHNN and SYGVQD (reference sequence). This CDR3 reads CASSGLLGNEQFF. In nucleotides, the CDR3 is TGCGCCAGCAGTGGGCTCCTCGGCAATGAGCAGTTCTTC.

The CDR3 reads CASSLRDRGNEQFF. The DNA for the CDR3 is TGCGCCAGCAGCTTACGGGACAGGGGAAATGAGCAGTTCTTC. The chain couples TRBV5-1 to TRBJ2-1; 10 positions agree with TRBD1. CDR1 and CDR2 (germline): SGHRS, YFSETQ. CDR3 length: 14 residues. V gave up 2 bases and J gave up 7 bases; unmatched junction bases: 3. The full variable domain, with the rest looked up from reference TRBV5-1 and TRBJ2-1, is KAGVTQTPRYLIKTRGQQVTLSCSPISGHRSVSWYQQTPGQGLQFLFEYFSETQRNKGNFPGRFSGRQFSNSRSEMNVSTLELGDSALYLCASSLRDRGNEQFFGPGTRLTVL.

The chain carries TRBV5-5 and TRBJ2-7; 8 bases agree with TRBD1. With V trimmed by 1 base and J by 3 bases, 12 bases remained unmatched. Germline assignment: CDR1 SGHKS and CDR2 YYEKEE (reference sequence). This CDR3 spans 17 amino acids. CDR3 bases: TGTGCCAGCAGCTTGCAGCCCCGGGACAGGTCAAACTACGAGCAGTACTTC. This sequence encodes CASSLQPRDRSNYEQYF. Supplemented by reference TRBV5-5 and TRBJ2-7, the full variable domain reads DAGVTQSPTHLIKTRGQQVTLRCSPISGHKSVSWYQQVLGQGPQFIFQYYEKEERGRGNFPDRFSARQFPNYSSELNVNALLLGDSALYLCASSLQPRDRSNYEQYFGPGTRLTVT.

This clone came up a few times. The chain employs TRBV6-5 and TRBJ1-1; 7 positions agree with TRBD1. The CDR3 runs 14 residues. Germline lookup yields CDR1 MNHEY and CDR2 SVGAGI. J was trimmed by 1 base and V by 7 bases; bases with no gene match: 6. This chain's CDR3 is CASTPDRANTEAFF. As DNA, the CDR3 is TGTGCCAGCACTCCCGACAGGGCGAACACTGAAGCTTTCTTT.

The chain links TRBV5-1 to TRBJ2-5, with D hard to call. This CDR3 spans 15 amino acids. V was trimmed by 0 bases and J by 5 bases, leaving 14 bases between them. The germline gives CDR1 SGHRS, CDR2 YFSETQ. CDR3 loop: CASSLASGSFETQYF. Written as DNA, the CDR3 is TGCGCCAGCAGCTTGGCCTCGGGTAGCTTTGAGACCCAGTACTTC. The full variable domain, its missing parts supplied by reference TRBV5-1 and TRBJ2-5, is KAGVTQTPRYLIKTRGQQVTLSCSPISGHRSVSWYQQTPGQGLQFLFEYFSETQRNKGNFPGRFSGRQFSNSRSEMNVSTLELGDSALYLCASSLASGSFETQYFGPGTRLLVL.

The CDR3 loop reads CASSLSQGAGEKLFF. CDR3 nucleotide sequence: TGTGCCAGCAGCTTGAGCCAGGGGGCCGGTGAAAAACTGTTTTTT. V is TRBV5-6 and J is TRBJ1-4; 8 bases match TRBD1. With 1 base clipped from V and 7 bases from J, the junction kept 6 bases outside the gene matches. The CDR3 extends over 15 amino acids. Germline CDR1 is SGHDT and CDR2 is YYEEEE.

The V call is TRBV11-2, the J call TRBJ2-1, with D perhaps matching TRBD2 (6 bases). The germline V and J ends were trimmed by 10 bases and 0 bases, with 13 bases remaining between them. This CDR3 region has 14 residues. Germline V lookup: CDR1 SGHAT, CDR2 FQNNGV. The CDR3 nucleotides read TGTGCCACGTTCTTCGGGAGCTCCTACAATGAGCAGTTCTTC. It specifies CATFFGSSYNEQFF.

V usage is TRBV15 and J usage is TRBJ2-1; 9 bases align to TRBD1. The germline V gene has CDR1 LNHNV and CDR2 YYDKDF (reference sequence). This CDR3 is 15 amino acids long. V was pared by 0 bases and J by 10 bases, with 7 bases of the junction left unmatched. CDR3 amino acids: CATSRDIQGAEEQFF. CDR3 coding DNA: TGTGCCACCAGCAGAGACATACAGGGGGCGGAAGAGCAGTTCTTC.